This T cell receptor beta chain was documented in a study of blood T cell repertoires in COVID-19. Unmatched junction bases numbered 8, after V lost 6 bases and J lost 4 bases. Germline loops: CDR1 GTSNPN, CDR2 SVGIG (reference sequence). CDR3 length equals 14 residues. The data were produced by immunoSEQ multiplex PCR, yet TCRdb's version contains in-frame clones alone and is incomplete. The data contain fewer than 400,000 clones, approximately 83% of them singletons. Recruits, aged roughly 18 to 89 years, lived in 24 US areas. Sequencing input: PBMCs or T cells enriched from blood (not recorded which). The chain carries TRBV30 and TRBJ1-2; 10 bases fit TRBD1. The receptor comes from a man aged 30 to 39 who had recovered from COVID-19. Here the CDR3 reads CACPGQGFLYGYTF. In DNA, the CDR3 is TGTGCCTGCCCGGGACAGGGGTTTCTCTATGGCTACACCTTC.